This is a list of T cell receptor beta chains from one sample in a study of cytomegalovirus exposure and HLA in healthy donors. Profiling relied on immunoSEQ multiplex PCR, and the TCRdb table lists in-frame clones only, not all of them. The data hold around 160,000 clones, with around nine tenths observed a single time. Source material: PBMCs. Every receptor here comes from a young man in good health and CMV-seronegative. CDR3s include the opening cysteine and the closing phenylalanine or tryptophan. Each record gives: clone size, V gene, D gene, J gene, CDR3 protein, CDR3 DNA. The D gene is left open where the match is weak. A row's size may be missing; if present it is once, few, many or a size class.

size: .; V: TRBV2; D: TRBD2; J: TRBJ2-5; CDR3: CATDWDYGETQYF; DNA: TGTGCCACCGATTGGGACTACGGGGAGACCCAGTACTTC
size: .; V: TRBV7-6; D: .; J: TRBJ1-2; CDR3: CASSLGAGIDYGYTF; DNA: TGTGCCAGCAGCTTAGGGGCAGGGATCGACTATGGCTACACCTTC
size: .; V: TRBV7-6; D: TRBD2; J: TRBJ2-7; CDR3: CASSPLSGVNSYEQYF; DNA: TGTGCCAGCAGCCCATTGAGCGGGGTCAACTCCTACGAGCAGTACTTC
size: .; V: TRBV2; D: .; J: TRBJ2-5; CDR3: CASSEARGAKETQYF; DNA: TGTGCCAGCAGTGAAGCTCGGGGAGCTAAAGAGACCCAGTACTTC
size: .; V: TRBV2; D: .; J: TRBJ1-6; CDR3: CASSEPPRAPLHF; DNA: TGTGCCAGCAGTGAACCTCCCAGGGCGCCCCTCCACTTT
size: .; V: TRBV6-5; D: TRBD1; J: TRBJ1-1; CDR3: CASSTTGIAFF; DNA: TGTGCCAGCAGTACGACAGGGATAGCTTTCTTT
size: .; V: TRBV6-5; D: TRBD1; J: TRBJ2-3; CDR3: CASSLSGTGRPDTQYF; DNA: TGTGCCAGCAGTTTATCCGGGACAGGGAGGCCAGATACGCAGTATTTT
size: .; V: TRBV6-5; D: TRBD1; J: TRBJ2-1; CDR3: CASSYVTGGNNEQFF; DNA: TGTGCCAGCAGTTACGTGACAGGGGGGAACAATGAGCAGTTCTTC
size: once; V: TRBV29-1; D: TRBD1; J: TRBJ1-1; CDR3: CSAERDSGAFF; DNA: TGCAGCGCCGAGAGGGACAGCGGGGCTTTCTTT
size: .; V: TRBV28; D: TRBD1; J: TRBJ2-2; CDR3: CASSLPGGGELFF; DNA: TGTGCCAGCAGTCTCCCAGGGGGCGGGGAGCTGTTTTTT
size: .; V: TRBV6-5; D: TRBD1; J: TRBJ1-2; CDR3: CASRSQGARGGYTF; DNA: TGTGCCAGCAGAAGTCAGGGGGCGCGGGGTGGCTACACCTTC
size: .; V: TRBV5-1; D: .; J: TRBJ2-6; CDR3: CASSSSSGANVLTF; DNA: TGCGCCAGCAGTTCCAGCTCTGGGGCCAACGTCCTGACTTTC
size: .; V: TRBV2; D: .; J: TRBJ1-6; CDR3: CASSEALRGNSPLHF; DNA: TGTGCCAGCAGTGAAGCGCTTCGAGGGAATTCACCCCTCCACTTT
size: .; V: TRBV14; D: .; J: TRBJ2-1; CDR3: CASSPMRGQNNEQFF; DNA: TGTGCCAGCAGCCCCATGAGGGGACAAAACAATGAGCAGTTCTTC
size: few; V: TRBV27; D: .; J: TRBJ1-1; CDR3: CASSLWPRSTGEAFF; DNA: TGTGCCAGCAGTTTATGGCCCCGGAGCACGGGTGAAGCTTTCTTT
size: few; V: TRBV10-1; D: TRBD2; J: TRBJ2-7; CDR3: CASSVSAGGKEQYF; DNA: TGCGCCAGCAGTGTGTCAGCGGGAGGTAAAGAGCAGTACTTC
size: .; V: TRBV27; D: TRBD2; J: TRBJ2-7; CDR3: CASSFAGAPSYEQYF; DNA: TGTGCCAGCAGTTTCGCGGGAGCGCCCTCCTACGAGCAGTACTTC
size: .; V: TRBV27; D: .; J: TRBJ2-1; CDR3: CASSRDSYNEQFF; DNA: TGTGCCAGCTCGCGGGATTCCTACAATGAGCAGTTCTTC
size: .; V: TRBV10-3; D: TRBD1; J: TRBJ2-5; CDR3: CAPGQERETQYF; DNA: TGTGCCCCAGGACAGGAAAGAGAGACCCAGTACTTC
size: .; V: TRBV6-1; D: TRBD2; J: TRBJ2-4; CDR3: CASSEGGGIQYF; DNA: TGTGCCAGCAGTGAAGGGGGGGGCATTCAGTACTTC
size: .; V: TRBV2; D: TRBD1; J: TRBJ1-2; CDR3: CASKPGQGAKGYTF; DNA: TGTGCCAGCAAACCAGGACAGGGGGCCAAAGGCTACACCTTC
size: .; V: TRBV6-1; D: TRBD1; J: TRBJ1-2; CDR3: CASSVKLGTGSDGYTF; DNA: TGTGCCAGCAGTGTAAAACTTGGGACAGGGTCTGATGGCTACACCTTC
size: few; V: TRBV7-7; D: .; J: TRBJ2-2; CDR3: CASSLDGGELFF; DNA: TGTGCTAGCAGCTTAGACGGCGGGGAGCTGTTTTTT
size: .; V: TRBV5-1; D: TRBD2; J: TRBJ2-1; CDR3: CASSLGTSGQNEQFF; DNA: TGCGCCAGCAGCTTAGGGACTAGCGGACAAAATGAGCAGTTCTTC
size: .; V: TRBV7-2; D: TRBD2; J: TRBJ2-1; CDR3: CASSLGLAEYNEQFF; DNA: TGTGCCAGCAGCCTGGGACTAGCGGAGTACAATGAGCAGTTCTTC
size: .; V: TRBV25-1; D: TRBD1; J: TRBJ2-1; CDR3: CASRGQDQKQFF; DNA: TGTGCCAGCAGGGGACAGGACCAAAAGCAGTTCTTC
size: .; V: TRBV28; D: .; J: TRBJ1-2; CDR3: CASTLGTGVIYGYTF; DNA: TGTGCCAGCACCCTCGGGACTGGCGTGATATATGGCTACACCTTC
size: .; V: TRBV19; D: .; J: TRBJ2-3; CDR3: CASSPSRGFTDTQYF; DNA: TGTGCCAGTAGTCCCTCTCGGGGTTTTACAGATACGCAGTATTTT
size: .; V: TRBV6-1; D: .; J: TRBJ1-1; CDR3: CASRRGGVNTEAFF; DNA: TGTGCCAGCAGGCGGGGTGGGGTAAACACTGAAGCTTTCTTT
size: .; V: TRBV10-2; D: .; J: TRBJ1-1; CDR3: CASSDNGAHTEAFF; DNA: TGCGCCAGCAGTGATAATGGGGCGCACACTGAAGCTTTCTTT